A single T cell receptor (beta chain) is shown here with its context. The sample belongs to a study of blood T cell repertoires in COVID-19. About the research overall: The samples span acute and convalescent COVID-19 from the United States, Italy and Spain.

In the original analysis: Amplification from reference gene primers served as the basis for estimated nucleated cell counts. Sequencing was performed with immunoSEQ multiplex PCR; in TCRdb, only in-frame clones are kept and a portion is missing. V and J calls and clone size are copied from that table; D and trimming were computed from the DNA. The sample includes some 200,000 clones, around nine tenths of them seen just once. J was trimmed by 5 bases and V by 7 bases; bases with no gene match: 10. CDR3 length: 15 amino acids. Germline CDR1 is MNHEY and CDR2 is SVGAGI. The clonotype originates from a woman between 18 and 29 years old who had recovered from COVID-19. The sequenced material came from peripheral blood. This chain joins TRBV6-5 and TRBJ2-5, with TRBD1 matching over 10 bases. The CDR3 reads CASTLDRGLAETQYF. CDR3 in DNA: TGTGCCAGCACCTTAGACAGGGGGCTAGCTGAGACCCAGTACTTC.